Here is one T cell receptor (beta chain) with its context. Its antigen is not known. Generated by immunoSEQ multiplex PCR, the TCRdb table keeps only in-frame clones and is missing some. In the table there are 2 million to 3 million clones, 80% to 95% of which are singletons. This sample stems from a study of shared clonotypes between healthy human individuals. Study-level information: CD8 memory received one plate per donor, CD8 naive two, CD4 memory three and CD4 naive three.

V lost 2 bases to trimming and J lost 1 base, with 5 bases between them. The germline V gene has CDR1 MNHEY and CDR2 SVGAGI. This CDR3 region has 13 residues. Study results and caveats: Sampling involved blood alone; tissue repertoires likely differ. Among a few donors, approximately 5% of naive CD4 clonotypes were found in common.

The V gene is TRBV6-5, the J gene TRBJ1-2, with D uncertain. Sequencing was done on a sample of naive CD4+ T cells from PBMCs. Subset here: CD45RA+ positively selected. The sequence was obtained from a man in his late teens or twenties in good health. Some clones in this sample may be carry-over from other donors' samples. The CDR3 here is CASSYIINYGYTF. The CDR3 bases are TGTGCCAGCAGTTACATAATTAACTATGGCTACACCTTC.